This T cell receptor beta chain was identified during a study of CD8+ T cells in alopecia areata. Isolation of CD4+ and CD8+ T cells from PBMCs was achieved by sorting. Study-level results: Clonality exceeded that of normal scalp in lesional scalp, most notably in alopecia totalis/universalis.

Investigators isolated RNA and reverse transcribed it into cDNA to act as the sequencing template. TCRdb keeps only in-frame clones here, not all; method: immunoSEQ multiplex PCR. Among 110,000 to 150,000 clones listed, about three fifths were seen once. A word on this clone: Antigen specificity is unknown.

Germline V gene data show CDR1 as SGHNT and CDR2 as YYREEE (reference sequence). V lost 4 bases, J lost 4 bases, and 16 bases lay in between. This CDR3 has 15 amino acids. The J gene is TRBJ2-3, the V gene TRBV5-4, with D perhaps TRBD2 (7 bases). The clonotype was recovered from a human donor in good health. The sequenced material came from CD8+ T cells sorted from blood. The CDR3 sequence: CASSGAGGGPDTQYF. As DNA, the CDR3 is TGTGCCAGCAGCGGCGCTGGGGGGGGCCCAGATACGCAGTATTTT.